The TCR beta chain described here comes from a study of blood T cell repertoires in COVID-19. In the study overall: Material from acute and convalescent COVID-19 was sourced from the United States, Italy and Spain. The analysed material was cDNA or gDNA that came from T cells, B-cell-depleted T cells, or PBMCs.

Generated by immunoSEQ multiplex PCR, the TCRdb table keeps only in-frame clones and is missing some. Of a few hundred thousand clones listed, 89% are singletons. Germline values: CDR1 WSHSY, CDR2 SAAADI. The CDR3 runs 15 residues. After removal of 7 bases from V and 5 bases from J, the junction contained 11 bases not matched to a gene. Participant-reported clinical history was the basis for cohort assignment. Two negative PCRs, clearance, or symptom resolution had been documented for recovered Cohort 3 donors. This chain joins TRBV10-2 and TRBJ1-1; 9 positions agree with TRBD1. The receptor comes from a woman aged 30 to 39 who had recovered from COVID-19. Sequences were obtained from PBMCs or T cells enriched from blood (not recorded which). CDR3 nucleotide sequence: TGCGCCAGCACCGACTTACAGGGGGCGGGAACTGAAGCTTTCTTT. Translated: CASTDLQGAGTEAFF.